Below, 23 T cell receptor beta chains from the same sample are listed, as sequenced in a study of blood T cell repertoires in COVID-19. Clones were sequenced by immunoSEQ multiplex PCR, and TCRdb holds only the in-frame ones, with some missing. The sample yields 300,000 to 350,000 clones, 65% to 90% seen once. The sample was PBMCs or T cells enriched from blood (not recorded which). The receptors stem from a woman between 40 and 50 years old with acute COVID-19.

This clone was counted once. This chain joins TRBV19 and TRBJ1-2, with TRBD1 matching over 10 bases. The CDR3 extends over 13 amino acids. Germline V lookup: CDR1 LNHDA, CDR2 SQIVND (reference sequence). The trim removed 5 bases at V and 9 bases at J, leaving 6 bases unmatched. CDR3 sequence: CASSPDRGNRYTF. The CDR3 DNA is TGTGCCAGTAGTCCGGACAGGGGGAATCGCTACACCTTC.

This chain connects TRBV6-2 or TRBV6-3 to TRBJ1-5; 7 positions match TRBD1. The V gene's germline CDR1 is MNHEY and CDR2 SVGEGT. The CDR3 is 16 amino acids. Trimming cost V 5 bases and J 5 bases; bases outside gene matches: 12. The CDR3, as DNA: TGTGCCAGCAGTCAGCTGCCGACAGGGTCTCATCAGCCCCAGCATTTT. Translation gives CASSQLPTGSHQPQHF.

This clone was observed a single time. The genes are TRBV5-1 and TRBJ2-1, with D possibly being TRBD2 (6 bases). Trimming cost V 0 bases and J 0 bases, with 10 bases left between them. Germline lookup yields CDR1 SGHRS and CDR2 YFSETQ. The CDR3 totals 16 residues. The DNA for the CDR3 is TGCGCCAGCAGCTTGGGTAGCGGCAGCTCCTACAATGAGCAGTTCTTC. This translates into CASSLGSGSSYNEQFF.

The rearrangement joins TRBV3-1 (or the pseudogene TRBV3-2) to TRBJ1-6; tentative D call: TRBD1 (6 bases). The germline V gene has CDR1 LGHDT and CDR2 YNNKEL (reference sequence). The CDR3 is made up of 16 amino acids. Trimming left V 3 bases short and J 7 bases short, with 16 bases between. The CDR3 loop is CASSQRPGTRNSPLHF. CDR3 nucleotide sequence: TGTGCCAGCAGCCAGCGACCCGGGACAAGAAATTCACCCCTCCACTTT.

The chain employs TRBV7-9 and TRBJ1-1; D remains unclear. The ends were cut back, 5 bases at V and 10 bases at J, with 14 bases in the middle. Germline V gene lookup returns CDR1 SEHNR and CDR2 FQNEAQ (reference sequence). There are 12 residues in the CDR3. CDR3 nucleotides: TGTGCCAGCAGCCTGCTGGGCGTTGCAGCTTTCTTT. Translation gives CASSLLGVAAFF.

This chain joins TRBV9 and TRBJ1-5; TRBD1 is a possible D gene (6 bases). Trimming shortened V by 0 bases and J by 8 bases, and 12 bases separated the two germline ends. Germline V gene lookup returns CDR1 SGDLS and CDR2 YYNGEE. The CDR3 has 14 residues. The CDR3 reads CASSVGGGVEPQHF. The CDR3, as DNA: TGTGCCAGCAGCGTAGGAGGGGGTGTGGAGCCCCAGCATTTT.

This clone was counted only a few times. J is TRBJ1-2 and V is TRBV5-6, with D hard to call. The CDR3 has 15 amino acids. Trimming shortened V by 0 bases and J by 0 bases, and 9 bases separated the two germline ends. Germline values: CDR1 SGHDT, CDR2 YYEEEE. This CDR3 reads CASSLGHLANYGYTF. The CDR3 DNA follows: TGTGCCAGCAGCTTGGGACACTTAGCTAACTATGGCTACACCTTC.

The gene calls are TRBV21-1 and TRBJ2-1; the table's D call of TRBD1 was not tested on the DNA. TRBV21-1 is reported as a pseudogene. The CDR3 covers 16 residues. This CDR3 is CASSKIGTDSYNEQFF. The CDR3 coding sequence is TGTGCCAGCAGCAAAATAGGGACAGACTCCTACAATGAGCAGTTCTTC.

The genes are TRBV19 and TRBJ2-7, with 8 bases identical to TRBD1. The CDR3 length is 16 residues. V was clipped by 3 bases and J by 7 bases; unmatched bases: 14. Per germline, CDR1 LNHDA and CDR2 SQIVND (reference sequence). The CDR3: CASSIRPAGGMGEQYF. CDR3 in DNA: TGTGCCAGTAGTATTCGGCCTGCAGGGGGCATGGGGGAGCAGTACTTC.

The CDR3 bases are TGTGCCAGCAGCATACTAGCGGGGGGTACCTACAATGAGCAGTTCTTC. Amino acids: CASSILAGGTYNEQFF. The J gene is TRBJ2-1, the V gene TRBV7-2, with TRBD2 matching over 12 bases. CDR3 length: 16 amino acids. The V gene's germline CDR1 is SGHTA and CDR2 FQGNSA. J lost 2 bases, V lost 5 bases, and 4 bases had no gene match.

The chain uses TRBV6-5 and TRBJ2-5, with TRBD1 matching over 7 bases. The trim removed 6 bases at V and 1 base at J, leaving 8 bases unmatched. The CDR3 length is 15 residues. Germline CDR1 reads MNHEY; CDR2 reads SVGAGI. CDR3 residues: CASSTGTAPQETQYF. For the CDR3, the DNA is TGTGCCAGCAGCACCGGGACAGCCCCCCAAGAGACCCAGTACTTC.

The chain is built from TRBV3-1 (or the pseudogene TRBV3-2) and TRBJ1-2; 7 bases fit TRBD1. Germline V gene lookup returns CDR1 LGHDT and CDR2 YNNKEL (reference sequence). The CDR3 extends over 17 amino acids. The J segment lost 0 bases and the V segment lost 4 bases, leaving 11 bases of the junction unmatched. DNA of the CDR3: TGTGCCAGCAGCCTGAGACAGGGCGGACCGTCTAACTATGGCTACACCTTC. Its protein is CASSLRQGGPSNYGYTF.

CDR3 bases: TGTGCCAGCAGCGTAGAACTAGCGGGGGGCGAGCAGTACTTC. Translation: CASSVELAGGEQYF. The V call is TRBV9, the J call TRBJ2-7; TRBD2 matches 12 bases. The CDR3 is 14 residues long. Germline V gene lookup returns CDR1 SGDLS and CDR2 YYNGEE. Trimming removed 0 bases from V and 6 bases from J; junction bases left unmatched: 1.

The CDR3 nucleotides are TGTGCCAGCAGCCAGGGACAAACCTATAATTCACCCCTCCACTTT. Its translation: CASSQGQTYNSPLHF. This chain uses TRBV7-2 with TRBJ1-6; tentative D call: TRBD1 (6 bases). The CDR3 runs to 15 residues. CDR1 is SGHTA and CDR2 is FQGNSA in the germline V gene. Trimming took 5 bases from V and 2 from J, leaving 10 bases between them.

The genes are TRBV7-2 and TRBJ2-2; a weak D match, TRBD2 (6 bases). The CDR3 extends over 16 amino acids. Germline V gene sequence: CDR1 SGHTA, CDR2 FQGNSA. Trimming pared 6 bases from V and 0 bases from J, leaving 14 bases between. In DNA form, the CDR3 reads TGTGCCAGCAGATCCAGACCGGGAGCGAACACCGGGGAGCTGTTTTTT. Protein sequence: CASRSRPGANTGELFF.

The chain has TRBV12-3 or TRBV12-4 and TRBJ2-1; D remains unclear. The CDR3 is 11 amino acids. V gave up 4 bases and J gave up 11 bases, with 9 bases separating them. The CDR3 coding sequence is TGTGCCAGCAGTTCGTCTTATAAGCAGTTCTTC. This codes for CASSSSYKQFF.

The V gene is TRBV27, the J gene TRBJ1-4; D unresolved. This CDR3 spans 18 amino acids. Germline V gives CDR1 MNHEY, CDR2 SMNVEV (reference sequence). The V gene lost 0 bases and the J gene lost 0 bases, with 14 bases spanning the gap. The CDR3: CASSLSLARKSTNEKLFF. DNA for the CDR3: TGTGCCAGCAGTTTATCCTTGGCTAGGAAGTCAACTAATGAAAAACTGTTTTTT.

The DNA of the CDR3 is TGTGCCATCAGGGGCGGGGTCAGCTCCTACGAGCAGTACTTC. It translates to CAIRGGVSSYEQYF. This chain connects TRBV10-3 to TRBJ2-7; a possible D gene is TRBD2 (6 bases). V gave up 6 bases and J gave up 0 bases, with 12 bases separating them. The germline gives CDR1 ENHRY, CDR2 SYGVKD. This CDR3 is built from 14 residues.

The chain couples TRBV6-1 to TRBJ2-2, with 10 bases matching TRBD1. After removal of 3 bases from V and 8 bases from J, the junction contained 9 bases not matched to a gene. Germline CDR1 reads MNHNS; CDR2 reads SASEGT. The CDR3 covers 16 residues. The CDR3, as DNA: TGTGCCAGCAGTGAGAGACAGGGGGCTTTGCAGGGGGAGCTGTTTTTT. Protein: CASSERQGALQGELFF.

V and J are TRBV28 and TRBJ2-7, with D possibly being TRBD2 (6 bases). The CDR3 extends over 15 amino acids. Germline V gene lookup returns CDR1 MDHEN and CDR2 SYDVKM. Deletions cut 5 bases from V and 4 bases from J, with 18 bases between. The CDR3 nucleotides read TGTGCCAGCAGTCCACCGGGGGATAGTTGGTACGAGCAGTACTTC. It codes for CASSPPGDSWYEQYF. The entire variable domain, with the rest obtained from reference TRBV28 and TRBJ2-7, is as follows: DVKVTQSSRYLVKRTGEKVFLECVQDMDHENMFWYRQDPGLGLRLIYFSYDVKMKEKGDIPEGYSVSREKKERFSLILESASTNQTSMYLCASSPPGDSWYEQYFGPGTRLTVT.

The chain is built from TRBV3-1 (or the pseudogene TRBV3-2) and TRBJ2-5; perhaps TRBD1 as D (6 bases). This CDR3 spans 14 amino acids. Trimming took 3 bases from V and 5 from J, leaving 13 bases between them. Germline values: CDR1 LGHDT, CDR2 YNNKEL (reference sequence). The CDR3 coding sequence is TGTGCCAGCAGCCAGGTCAGGGGCGGGGAGACCCAGTACTTC. Amino acids: CASSQVRGGETQYF.

V gene TRBV11-3 combines with J gene TRBJ1-2; a weak D match, TRBD1 (6 bases). V was clipped by 5 bases and J by 6 bases, with 10 bases between them. Germline V CDR1 and CDR2: SGHNT, YENEEA. The length of the CDR3 is 12 residues. CDR3: CASSAQGNGYTF. The CDR3 bases are TGTGCCAGCAGCGCACAGGGCAATGGCTACACCTTC.

This sequence joins TRBV9 and TRBJ2-7, with TRBD2 identical over 8 bases. This CDR3 spans 15 amino acids. The germline V gene has CDR1 SGDLS and CDR2 YYNGEE. Trimming took 3 bases from V and 2 from J; bases not matched to a gene: 7. In nucleotides, the CDR3 is TGTGCCAGCAGCGGCCGGGAGGGCCGCCCCTACGAGCAGTACTTC. Its protein is CASSGREGRPYEQYF.